The next 4 T cell receptor beta chains were all read from a single sample in a study of blood T cell repertoires in COVID-19. TCRdb keeps only in-frame clones here, not all; method: immunoSEQ multiplex PCR. Of tens of thousands of clones in the sample, 70% to 90% were seen once. Sequenced input: peripheral blood. These receptors were obtained from a human donor with active COVID-19. The donor label of this sample is uncertain.

The chain is built from TRBV29-1 and TRBJ1-4, with D hard to call. Germline V lookup: CDR1 SQVTM, CDR2 ANQGSEA. CDR3 length: 13 residues. The V end was cut by 5 bases, the J end by 3 bases, with 10 bases between. This CDR3 reads CSVSSFANEKLFF. CDR3 in DNA: TGCAGCGTTAGTAGTTTTGCTAATGAAAAACTGTTTTTT.

The CDR3 DNA reads TGTGCCAGCAGCCGAGCGGGGGGACAGGCGAACTATGGCTACACCTTC. Amino acid sequence: CASSRAGGQANYGYTF. V is TRBV7-9 and J is TRBJ1-2; 8 bases map to TRBD1. J was trimmed by 2 bases and V by 5 bases; bases with no gene match: 10. The CDR3 sequence is 16 residues long. Germline V lookup: CDR1 SEHNR, CDR2 FQNEAQ (reference sequence).

The chain is built from TRBV9 and TRBJ2-7, with 9 bases identical to TRBD1. J lost 5 bases, V lost 3 bases, and 6 bases had no gene match. The CDR3 has 14 amino acids. CDR1 SGDLS and CDR2 YYNGEE come from the germline V gene. The CDR3 coding sequence is TGTGCCAGCAGCGCAGGACAGGGGAGGAACGAGCAGTACTTC. It specifies CASSAGQGRNEQYF.

The V and J genes are TRBV29-1 and TRBJ1-1; D gene unclear. The CDR3 is made up of 14 amino acids. CDR1 is SQVTM, CDR2 ANQGSEA, per germline. Trimming pared 2 bases from V and 3 bases from J, leaving 13 bases between. The CDR3 coding sequence is TGCAGCGTTGAAAGGAGGGTAGCTGACACTGAAGCTTTCTTT. The encoded protein is CSVERRVADTEAFF.